One and the same sample provided the 6 T cell receptor beta chains below, sequenced in a study of regulatory T cells in long-lasting Graves disease. As to time point: newly diagnosed GD, antithyroid drugs for less than 3 months. TCR sequences were obtained from RNA taken from PBMCs. Library construction for TCR beta used iRepertoire HTBI primers and Arm-PCR of CDR3 regions. TCRdb reanalysed the multiplex PCR reads using MiXCR and keeps one entry per CDR3 protein. The sample holds about 540,000 distinct CDR3 sequences; around an eighth are singletons and the top ten take roughly 9.7%. This sample also appeared in a second study, on T cells in Graves' hyperthyroidism and ophthalmopathy.

Sequenced here: peripheral blood mononuclear cells (PBMCs), sampled at new diagnosis, from a patient treated with antithyroid drugs. The receptors stem from a man younger than 40 with Graves disease.

This clonotype was recorded many times. The genes are TRBV20-1 and TRBJ2-7, with TRBD2 matching over 7 bases. The CDR3 is made up of 15 amino acids. The V gene end was trimmed by 0 bases and the J gene end by 0 bases; junction bases not matched to a gene: 5. Germline lookup yields CDR1 DFQATT and CDR2 SNEGSKA (reference sequence). The CDR3 is CSARDGASGSYEQYF. The CDR3 DNA is TGCAGTGCTAGAGATGGCGCTAGCGGCTCCTACGAGCAGTACTTC.

The chain uses TRBV20-1 and TRBJ2-3; D may be TRBD2 (5 bases). The length of the CDR3 is 16 residues. The germline V gene encodes CDR1 DFQATT and CDR2 SNEGSKA (reference sequence). V gave up 1 base and J gave up 7 bases, with 21 bases separating them. The CDR3 sequence: CSARAPRSFWENTQYF. In nucleotides, the CDR3 is TGCAGTGCTAGAGCCCCACGGTCCTTCTGGGAGAATACGCAGTATTTT.

This clonotype was found a few times. The rearrangement links TRBV25-1 to TRBJ2-2, with 11 bases aligning to TRBD2. The length of the CDR3 is 14 residues. Germline CDR1 and CDR2: MGHDK and SYGVNS. Trimming removed 3 bases from V and 8 bases from J; junction bases left unmatched: 2. This CDR3 reads CASSDIAGGGELFF. The DNA for the CDR3 is TGTGCCAGCAGTGATATAGCGGGAGGGGGGGAGCTGTTTTTT. Supplemented by reference TRBV25-1 and TRBJ2-2, the full variable domain reads EADIYQTPRYLVIGTGKKITLECSQTMGHDKMYWYQQDPGMELHLIHYSYGVNSTEKGDLSSESTVSRIRTEHFPLTLESARPSHTSQYLCASSDIAGGGELFFGEGSRLTVL.

The chain employs TRBV2 and TRBJ2-1, with TRBD1 matching 10 bases. This CDR3 comprises 14 residues. Looked up from germline, CDR1 is SNHLY and CDR2 is FYNNEI. V shed 6 bases, J shed 10 bases, and the junction held 9 bases outside the gene matches. The CDR3 sequence: CASSVRQGAVEQFF. CDR3 sequence (DNA): TGTGCCAGCAGCGTAAGACAGGGGGCGGTCGAGCAGTTCTTC.

The chain recombines TRBV27 with TRBJ1-2; 8 nucleotides agree with TRBD1. Germline V gives CDR1 MNHEY, CDR2 SMNVEV (reference sequence). J lost 8 bases, V lost 3 bases, and 8 bases had no gene match. This CDR3 comprises 14 residues. CDR3: CASSFWGQAVGYTF. The CDR3 region has the DNA TGTGCCAGCAGTTTTTGGGGACAGGCAGTGGGCTACACCTTC.

The CDR3: CASSLRVGTGNTGELFF. CDR3 nucleotide sequence: TGTGCCAGCTCACTGAGAGTCGGGACAGGAAACACCGGGGAGCTGTTTTTT. The chain uses TRBV2 and TRBJ2-2, with 8 bases fitting TRBD1. CDR3 length: 17 residues. Germline CDR1 and CDR2: SNHLY and FYNNEI. V lost 8 bases, J lost 2 bases, and 13 bases stayed unmatched.